What follows are 5 T cell receptor beta chains derived from one specimen sequenced in a study of control samples from healthy donors and cancer patients. Only in-frame clones appear in the TCRdb table, and some are missing; sequencing was by immunoSEQ multiplex PCR. Among about 170,000 clones listed, 70% to 90% were seen once. Sequencing was carried out using blood. The receptors here all came from a young man in good health.

The V and J genes are TRBV18 and TRBJ2-7; tentatively, D is TRBD1 or TRBD2 (5 bases each). Germline CDR1 KGHSH, CDR2 LQKENI. This CDR3 has 14 amino acids. Trimming cost V 3 bases and J 7 bases, with 16 bases left between them. Here the CDR3 reads CASSPLGELGEQYF. CDR3 nucleotide sequence: TGTGCCAGCTCACCCCTGGGGGAACTCGGGGAGCAGTACTTC.

The chain couples TRBV10-3 to TRBJ2-5; 9 positions match TRBD2. CDR3 length equals 15 residues. Germline V gene data show CDR1 as ENHRY and CDR2 as SYGVKD. The V and J ends lost 2 bases and 5 bases, in that order; junction bases with no gene match: 6. This chain's CDR3 is CAISEAGGRAETQYF. The CDR3 DNA follows: TGTGCCATCAGTGAGGCGGGCGGGAGGGCGGAGACCCAGTACTTC.

The chain is built from TRBV6-2 or TRBV6-3 and TRBJ2-1, with 11 bases matching TRBD1. The germline gives CDR1 MNHEY, CDR2 SVGEGT. Trimming cost V 4 bases and J 7 bases; bases outside gene matches: 9. CDR3 length equals 16 residues. CDR3 region: CASSSGRTGGKNEQFF. The CDR3 DNA reads TGTGCCAGCAGTTCTGGCAGGACAGGGGGCAAGAATGAGCAGTTCTTC.

The J gene is TRBJ1-6, the V gene TRBV15; 7 positions agree with TRBD1. V lost 0 bases and J lost 7; bases outside the gene matches: 9. Germline V gene lookup returns CDR1 LNHNV and CDR2 YYDKDF (reference sequence). There are 17 residues in the CDR3. CDR3 sequence: CATSRDLRTGPNSPLHF. For the CDR3, the DNA is TGTGCCACCAGCAGAGATCTTCGGACAGGACCAAATTCACCCCTCCACTTT.

The chain carries TRBV2 and TRBJ2-1, with D uncertain. Per germline, CDR1 SNHLY and CDR2 FYNNEI. The V end was cut by 7 bases, the J end by 3 bases, with 4 bases between. The CDR3 sequence is 11 residues long. The CDR3 DNA is TGTGCCAGCAAGGGCTACAATGAGCAGTTCTTC. As protein: CASKGYNEQFF. The entire variable domain, with the rest obtained from reference TRBV2 and TRBJ2-1, is as follows: EPEVTQTPSHQVTQMGQEVILRCVPISNHLYFYWYRQILGQKVEFLVSFYNNEISEKSEIFDDQFSVERPDGSNFTLKIRSTKLEDSAMYFCASKGYNEQFFGPGTRLTVL.